This is a list of T cell receptor beta chains from one sample in a study of shared clonotypes between healthy human individuals. Libraries were prepared by immunoSEQ multiplex PCR; TCRdb keeps only in-frame clonotypes and omits some of them. Of roughly 2,000,000 clones in the sample, 85% to 95% were seen once. Sequencing input: naive CD8+ T cells from PBMCs. The receptors here all came from a man aged 18 to 35 in good health. Some clones in this sample may be carry-over from other donors' samples. Each CDR3 is given with its conserved first and last residue. A D gene is named only where the DNA matches it firmly. Size is stated for part of the rows, as once, few or many counts, or as a class when the clone is expanded.

v_gene	j_gene	abundance	d_gene	CDR3nt	CDR3aa
TRBV7-6	TRBJ1-4	few	.	TGTGCCAGCAGCTCCCCGTTAGGGGGAGGTGAAAAACTGTTTTTT	CASSSPLGGGEKLFF
TRBV19	TRBJ1-5	.	TRBD1	TGTGCCAGTAGTCCTGGGACAGGCGGGCCTAGCAATCAGCCCCAGCATTTT	CASSPGTGGPSNQPQHF
TRBV28	TRBJ1-2	.	TRBD1	TGTGCCAGCAGTTTATTCCGGACAGGGGGTAATGGCTACACCTTC	CASSLFRTGGNGYTF
TRBV5-1	TRBJ2-7	.	.	TGCGCCAGCAGCTTGGCTAGCGCTTTGGGCTACGAGCAGTACTTC	CASSLASALGYEQYF
TRBV5-6	TRBJ2-5	.	.	TGTGCCAGCAGCTTGGATGGGGTGAAGACCCAGTACTTC	CASSLDGVKTQYF
TRBV7-2	TRBJ2-1	.	.	TGTGCCAGCAGCGTGACAGGTGGCACCTACAATGAGCAGTTCTTC	CASSVTGGTYNEQFF
TRBV6-1	TRBJ2-3	.	TRBD2	TGTGCCAGCAGTGAAAAGGGACTAGCGGGAAGCACAGATACGCAGTATTTT	CASSEKGLAGSTDTQYF
TRBV10-1	TRBJ2-7	.	.	TGCGCCAGCAGTGAGCGTGGACAAGAAGGACTTAGCGAGCAGTACTTC	CASSERGQEGLSEQYF
TRBV5-1	TRBJ2-7	.	.	TGCGCCAGCAGCTTGGCCTTGTACAGCTCCTACGAGCAGTACTTC	CASSLALYSSYEQYF
TRBV2	TRBJ2-7	.	.	TGTGCCAGCAGTGCTCACGAGCAGTACTTC	CASSAHEQYF
TRBV29-1	TRBJ2-7	.	.	TGCAGCGGACTAGGGAGCTCCTACGAGCAGTACTTC	CSGLGSSYEQYF
TRBV7-8	TRBJ2-1	.	TRBD2	TGTGCCAGCAGCTTTCCACCTGGACTAGCGGGAGTATACAATGAGCAGTTCTTC	CASSFPPGLAGVYNEQFF
TRBV7-9	TRBJ1-1	few	.	TGTGCCAGCAGCTCCCCGTCACGGGGGTCCACTGAAGCTTTCTTT	CASSSPSRGSTEAFF
TRBV11-2	TRBJ2-7	.	.	TGTGCCAGCAGCTTAGTCAGAGTGGCCTACGAGCAGTACTTC	CASSLVRVAYEQYF
TRBV27	TRBJ2-7	.	TRBD1	TGTGCCAGCAGTCTAGGACAGGGGCGCTACGAGCAGTACTTC	CASSLGQGRYEQYF
TRBV2	TRBJ1-2	.	.	TGTGCCAGCAGTGAAGCTCGTACAGCCATTCATTTAAACTATGGCTACACCTTC	CASSEARTAIHLNYGYTF
TRBV9	TRBJ2-1	once	.	TGTGCCAGCAGCGCCCCCGTCGGGGTTATCTCCTACAATGAGCAGTTCTTC	CASSAPVGVISYNEQFF
TRBV25-1	TRBJ2-7	.	.	TGTGCCAGCAGGGCCGGGAGTTCCTACGAGCAGTACTTC	CASRAGSSYEQYF
TRBV7-9	TRBJ2-1	.	.	TGTGCCAGCAAGGGACCCCTCTACAATGAGCAGTTCTTC	CASKGPLYNEQFF
TRBV28	TRBJ2-7	.	.	TGTGCCAGCAACCTCGGGGCGACCTACGAGCAGTACTTC	CASNLGATYEQYF
TRBV19	TRBJ1-1	few	.	TGTGCCAGTAGTGTCCGGGACGGTGAAGCTTTCTTT	CASSVRDGEAFF
TRBV29-1	TRBJ2-7	once	.	TGCAGCGTTCCACTCCGGACGGGCTCCTACGAGCAGTACTTC	CSVPLRTGSYEQYF
TRBV7-2	TRBJ2-4	.	.	TGTGCCAGCAGCTTAGTGAAGAGGGACATTCAGTACTTC	CASSLVKRDIQYF
TRBV4-3	TRBJ2-5	.	.	TGCGCCAGCAGCCAAGATACCAGGGACGAGACCCAGTACTTC	CASSQDTRDETQYF
TRBV27	TRBJ1-5	.	TRBD1	TGTGCCAGCAGTTACAGGGGCGGAAATCAGCCCCAGCATTTT	CASSYRGGNQPQHF
TRBV11-2	TRBJ2-7	.	.	TGTGCCAGCAGCTTTACTGGGTACGAGCAGTACTTC	CASSFTGYEQYF
TRBV10-3	TRBJ2-7	.	.	TGTGCCATCAGTGAGCGGGAGTATACCTACGAGCAGTACTTC	CAISEREYTYEQYF
TRBV7-9	TRBJ2-4	.	.	TGTGCCAGCAGCAATGAAGGGGATGACATTCAGTACTTC	CASSNEGDDIQYF
TRBV7-6	TRBJ1-2	.	TRBD1	TGTGCCAGCAGCTCGACTCCAGGGGGCGATTATGGCTACACCTTC	CASSSTPGGDYGYTF
TRBV7-9	TRBJ2-7	.	.	TGTGCCAGCAGCAGGGCAGCGGGCGGGATCCACTACGAGCAGTACTTC	CASSRAAGGIHYEQYF
TRBV9	TRBJ2-4	.	.	TGTGCCACACACGCCGGGACTGGGCTTAGTTTAGGCGAAAACATTCAGTACTTC	CATHAGTGLSLGENIQYF
TRBV9	TRBJ2-7	.	.	TGTGCCAGCAGCGTAGGGTCTAGGAGTTCTACCGAGCAGTACTTC	CASSVGSRSSTEQYF
TRBV9	TRBJ2-1	.	.	TGTGCCAGCAGCGTGGCAGGGCTCTACAATGAGCAGTTCTTC	CASSVAGLYNEQFF
TRBV15	TRBJ2-2	.	.	TGTGCCACCAGCAGGGACACCCTGAACACCGGGGAGCTGTTTTTT	CATSRDTLNTGELFF
TRBV5-6	TRBJ2-1	.	.	TGTGCCAGCAGCTTGGTCCCTAACGCCCCCTCCTACAATGAGCAGTTCTTC	CASSLVPNAPSYNEQFF
TRBV27	TRBJ1-1	once	TRBD1	TGTGCCAGCAGTTCGGGAAGGACAGGGGGCGCTTCGGAAGCTTTCTTT	CASSSGRTGGASEAFF
TRBV5-6	TRBJ2-1	.	TRBD2	TGTGCCAGCAGCTTGGGCGGCGGGAGGTCTTACAATGAGCAGTTCTTC	CASSLGGGRSYNEQFF
TRBV15	TRBJ1-2	.	.	TGTGCCACTCGCGGTCCCCCTGATTATGGCTACACCTTC	CATRGPPDYGYTF
TRBV7-3	TRBJ2-7	.	.	TGTGCCAGCAGCCCGGGGACCAAATACGAGCAGTACTTC	CASSPGTKYEQYF
TRBV27	TRBJ1-1	.	.	TGTGCCAGCAGTTTAGGAAGGATGAACACTGAAGCTTTCTTT	CASSLGRMNTEAFF
TRBV7-2	TRBJ1-1	.	TRBD1	TGTGCCAGCAGCAGGAGGACAGGGAACACTGAAGCTTTCTTT	CASSRRTGNTEAFF
TRBV29-1	TRBJ2-2	.	.	TGCAGCGTTGGTCTCGCCGGGGAGCTGTTTTTT	CSVGLAGELFF
TRBV6-1	TRBJ2-1	.	.	TGTGCCAGCAGTGAAAGGGACACATCCAATGAGCAGTTCTTC	CASSERDTSNEQFF
TRBV4-3	TRBJ2-1	.	.	TGCGCCAGCAGCCAAGCGGGTTACAATGAGCAGTTCTTC	CASSQAGYNEQFF
TRBV19	TRBJ1-5	.	.	TGTGCCAGTAGCCCCGCGGCATCCGGGCCCCAGCATTTT	CASSPAASGPQHF